This passage covers 25 T cell receptor beta chains from one sample sequenced in a study of cytomegalovirus exposure and HLA in healthy donors. The PCR made use of 60 Vbeta and 13 Jbeta primers. Assay used: immunoSEQ multiplex PCR; TCRdb lists only in-frame clones, some missing. The sample lists about 130,000 clones, around 75% occurring once. The sequencing sample was made of PBMCs. The receptors were sampled from a man aged 60 to 75 in good health and CMV-seropositive.

The V call is TRBV7-8, the J call TRBJ2-1; D gene uncertain. The CDR3 runs to 18 residues. V dropped 4 bases and J dropped 6 bases, with 25 bases sitting between them. The germline V gene encodes CDR1 SGHVS and CDR2 FQNEAQ. CDR3 loop: CASSSIFLRVGSINEQFF. In nucleotides, the CDR3 is TGTGCCAGCAGCTCAATTTTTCTAAGAGTGGGCAGCATCAATGAGCAGTTCTTC.

The J gene is TRBJ1-5, the V gene TRBV2, with D possibly matching TRBD1 (5 bases). CDR1 SNHLY and CDR2 FYNNEI come from the germline V gene. The CDR3 is 14 amino acids. Deletions cut 4 bases from V and 7 bases from J, with 14 bases between. Here the CDR3 DNA reads TGTGCCAGCAGTGGGGACTCCCGGGGGCAGCCCCAGCATTTT. Translating it yields CASSGDSRGQPQHF.

The chain joins TRBV15 to TRBJ1-2, with TRBD1 identical over 8 bases. Trimming took 0 bases from V and 7 from J; bases not matched to a gene: 7. CDR1 is LNHNV, CDR2 YYDKDF, per germline (reference sequence). CDR3 length: 15 residues. CDR3 nucleotides: TGTGCCACCAGCAGAGACAGGGGGCGACCGAGTGGCTACACCTTC. Encoded protein: CATSRDRGRPSGYTF.

The chain combines TRBV4-2 with TRBJ2-2; 7 bases fit TRBD1. Germline V lookup: CDR1 LGHNA, CDR2 YNFKEQ. V gave up 2 bases and J gave up 6 bases; unmatched junction bases: 6. This CDR3 comprises 15 residues. For the CDR3, the DNA is TGTGCCAGCAGCCAACGACAGGGATCCCCCGGGGAGCTGTTTTTT. Translating it yields CASSQRQGSPGELFF.

The genes are TRBV27 and TRBJ1-6; TRBD1 might be the D (5 bases). Germline assignment: CDR1 MNHEY and CDR2 SMNVEV (reference sequence). Trimming took off 6 bases at V and 1 base at J, with 16 bases between the two ends. This CDR3 spans 17 amino acids. The CDR3, as DNA: TGTGCCAGCAGCGCAGGGTTTTATGAGTCCTATAATTCACCCCTCCACTTT. It encodes CASSAGFYESYNSPLHF.

This chain joins TRBV30 and TRBJ1-2; 10 bases map to TRBD1. V trimming: 5 bases; J trimming: 3 bases; junction bases outside the gene matches: 3. In germline, CDR1 is GTSNPN, CDR2 SVGIG (reference sequence). This CDR3 region has 13 residues. The CDR3 reads CAWDRGLDYGYTF. CDR3 coding DNA: TGTGCCTGGGACAGGGGGCTAGACTATGGCTACACCTTC.

This chain joins TRBV10-3 and TRBJ2-2, with TRBD2 matching 11 bases. There are 15 residues in the CDR3. J was trimmed by 6 bases and V by 8 bases; bases with no gene match: 8. From germline, CDR1 is ENHRY and CDR2 SYGVKD. Here the CDR3 DNA reads TGTGCCATCGGACCGGGACTAGCGGATGCCGGGGAGCTGTTTTTT. Amino acids: CAIGPGLADAGELFF.

CDR3 in amino acids: CARSFGQDRQPQHF. CDR3 nucleotides: TGTGCCAGAAGCTTTGGGCAGGATCGTCAGCCCCAGCATTTT. V usage is TRBV5-3 and J usage is TRBJ1-5; no reliable D call. TRBV5-3 is labeled an ORF, and its function is uncertain. The germline V and J ends were trimmed by 2 bases and 6 bases, with 12 bases remaining between them. The CDR3 has 14 residues.

This chain connects TRBV7-2 to TRBJ1-1; D not certain. Germline lookup yields CDR1 SGHTA and CDR2 FQGNSA. Deletions cut 1 base from V and 1 base from J, with 10 bases between. The CDR3 spans 15 residues. CDR3 sequence (DNA): TGTGCCAGCAGCTTAGTTTCAGGTTCGAACACTGAAGCTTTCTTT. Translation: CASSLVSGSNTEAFF.

The CDR3 loop reads CASSFYRGYSSYEQYF. The CDR3 DNA is TGTGCCAGCAGCTTTTACAGGGGATATAGCTCCTACGAGCAGTACTTC. J is TRBJ2-7 and V is TRBV7-8; TRBD1 matches 7 bases. This CDR3 spans 16 amino acids. The V gene end was trimmed by 3 bases and the J gene end by 0 bases; junction bases not matched to a gene: 8. Germline lookup yields CDR1 SGHVS and CDR2 FQNEAQ.

The V gene is TRBV4-1, the J gene TRBJ2-4; 7 bases are shared with TRBD2. V shed 6 bases, J shed 9 bases, and the junction held 11 bases outside the gene matches. CDR1 and CDR2 from the germline V gene are MGHRA and YSYEKL. The CDR3 contains 14 residues. The CDR3 reads CASSGGDDRGIQYF. The CDR3 nucleotides are TGCGCCAGCAGTGGGGGGGACGACCGGGGCATTCAGTACTTC.

To note about this clone: Its ends do not fully match the called genes, so a read error is possible. J is TRBJ1-6 and V is TRBV9; D is unresolved. This CDR3 spans 11 amino acids. CDR1 SGDLS and CDR2 YYNGEE come from the germline V gene. The CDR3 DNA reads as TGTGCCAGCAGCGCCGGACTTTTTAAGGAATTT. It codes for CASSAGLFKEF.

V and J are TRBV6-6 and TRBJ1-6; maybe TRBD1 (5 bases). CDR3 length: 13 residues. V was cut by 8 bases and J by 6 bases, with 11 bases left in between. The V gene's germline CDR1 is MNHNY and CDR2 SVGAGI (reference sequence). The CDR3 DNA reads TGTGCCAGCCAAGGGGTAACTAATTCACCCCTCCACTTT. Encoded protein: CASQGVTNSPLHF.

As for this clone: One junction end disagrees with the germline gene, perhaps due to a read error. The rearrangement uses TRBV18 and TRBJ2-6; D is perhaps TRBD1 (5 bases). Germline lookup yields CDR1 KGHSH and CDR2 LQKENI. CDR3 length: 15 amino acids. The CDR3 is CASSQAAEAGANVLF. The CDR3 DNA follows: TGTGCCAGCTCACAAGCAGCAGAGGCTGGGGCCAACGTCCTTTTC.

The chain joins TRBV5-1 to TRBJ2-1; TRBD1 aligns across 9 bases. This CDR3 region has 15 residues. J gave up 5 bases and V 2 bases, and 5 bases lay outside the gene matches. Germline V gene lookup returns CDR1 SGHRS and CDR2 YFSETQ. Here the CDR3 DNA reads TGCGCCAGCAGCTTTGGGGGACAGGGTAACAATGAGCAGTTCTTC. It specifies CASSFGGQGNNEQFF.

The rearrangement links TRBV9 to TRBJ2-1; D not certain. V dropped 4 bases and J dropped 5 bases, with 7 bases sitting between them. The CDR3 is 12 amino acids. The germline V gene has CDR1 SGDLS and CDR2 YYNGEE. CDR3 sequence reads: CASSPHDNEQFF. Here the CDR3 DNA reads TGTGCCAGCAGCCCACACGACAATGAGCAGTTCTTC. Drawing the rest from reference TRBV9 and TRBJ2-1, the complete variable domain is DSGVTQTPKHLITATGQRVTLRCSPRSGDLSVYWYQQSLDQGLQFLIQYYNGEERAKGNILERFSAQQFPDLHSELNLSSLELGDSALYFCASSPHDNEQFFGPGTRLTVL.

This clone was seen a handful of times. V is TRBV5-6 and J is TRBJ1-6, with a tentative D call TRBD1 (6 bases). Germline-derived CDR1 and CDR2 are SGHDT and YYEEEE. This CDR3 has 15 residues. V lost 3 bases and J lost 9, with 16 bases in between. The DNA for the CDR3 is TGTGCCAGCAGCTCGCTAGGAGGGGGGGGTTCACCCCTCCACTTT. Translating it yields CASSSLGGGGSPLHF.

This CDR3 is CSVYRDTDTQYF. CDR3 nucleotides: TGCAGCGTTTACAGGGATACTGATACGCAGTATTTT. J is TRBJ2-3 and V is TRBV29-1; D might be TRBD1 (6 bases). The germline CDR1 and CDR2 sequences are SQVTM and ANQGSEA. Deletions cut 5 bases from V and 6 bases from J, with 12 bases between. The CDR3 contains 12 residues.

For the CDR3, the DNA is TGTGCCAGCAGCGTTAGTGGCTATGGCTACACCTTC. Encoded protein: CASSVSGYGYTF. V gene TRBV5-6 combines with J gene TRBJ1-2; no firm D call. Between the trimmed V and J ends, which lost 4 bases and 4 bases, there was a span of 8 bases. The length of the CDR3 is 12 residues. In germline, CDR1 is SGHDT, CDR2 YYEEEE.

The V call is TRBV28, the J call TRBJ1-2; D possibly corresponds to TRBD1 (6 bases). This CDR3 contains 15 residues. V was cut by 5 bases and J by 4 bases, with 17 bases left in between. The germline V gene has CDR1 MDHEN and CDR2 SYDVKM. The CDR3: CASSQSSDRFYGYTF. The CDR3 region has the DNA TGTGCCAGCAGTCAATCATCTGACAGGTTCTATGGCTACACCTTC.

J is TRBJ1-6 and V is TRBV9; a possible D gene is TRBD1 (6 bases). The CDR3 consists of 14 residues. Trimming left V 4 bases short and J 10 bases short, with 15 bases between. Germline assignment: CDR1 SGDLS and CDR2 YYNGEE. The CDR3 DNA sequence: TGTGCCAGCAGCCCAAGAGGGGGGGGGTCACCCCTCCACTTT. It encodes CASSPRGGGSPLHF.

This clone was picked up one time. This sequence joins TRBV5-1 and TRBJ2-2; 7 bases agree with TRBD1. V shed 3 bases and J 1 base; nucleotides not matched to a gene: 3. CDR3 length: 15 amino acids. Per the germline V gene, CDR1 is SGHRS and CDR2 is YFSETQ. The CDR3 bases are TGCGCCAGCAGCTCTCGGACAGGGAACACCGGGGAGCTGTTTTTT. Its translation is CASSSRTGNTGELFF.

This chain links TRBV29-1 with TRBJ2-5, with 7 bases aligning to TRBD1. Looked up from germline, CDR1 is SQVTM and CDR2 is ANQGSEA. J was trimmed by 1 base and V by 6 bases; bases with no gene match: 2. The CDR3 is 12 residues long. CDR3 DNA sequence: TGCAGCGTGGGACAGCTCCAAGAGACCCAGTACTTC. Encoded protein: CSVGQLQETQYF.

The CDR3 loop is CASSPRTGGETQYF. The CDR3 DNA follows: TGCGCCAGCAGCCCACGGACAGGGGGGGAGACCCAGTACTTC. The V gene is TRBV5-1, the J gene TRBJ2-5; 10 bases map to TRBD1. CDR3 size: 14 residues. V was pared by 4 bases and J by 5 bases, with 5 bases of the junction left unmatched. The germline V gene encodes CDR1 SGHRS and CDR2 YFSETQ.

This chain connects TRBV4-2 to TRBJ2-1; no definite D call. Germline CDR1 LGHNA, CDR2 YNFKEQ. Trimming cost V 4 bases and J 2 bases, with 9 bases left between them. The CDR3 runs 14 residues. This CDR3 reads CASSPTDTYNEQFF. As DNA, the CDR3 is TGTGCCAGCAGCCCCACCGACACCTACAATGAGCAGTTCTTC.